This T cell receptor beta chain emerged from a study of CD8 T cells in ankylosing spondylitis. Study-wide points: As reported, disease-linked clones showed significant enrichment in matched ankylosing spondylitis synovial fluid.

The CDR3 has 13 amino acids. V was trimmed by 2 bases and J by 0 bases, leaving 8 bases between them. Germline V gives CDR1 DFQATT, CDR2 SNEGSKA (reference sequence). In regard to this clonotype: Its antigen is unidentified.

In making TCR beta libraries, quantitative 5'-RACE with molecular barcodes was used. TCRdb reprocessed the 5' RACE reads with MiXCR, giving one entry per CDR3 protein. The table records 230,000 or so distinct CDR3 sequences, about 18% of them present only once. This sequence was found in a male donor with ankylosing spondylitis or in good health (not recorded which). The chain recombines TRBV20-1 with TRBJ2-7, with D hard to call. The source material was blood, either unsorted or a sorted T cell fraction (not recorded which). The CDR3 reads CSARLQSSYEQYF. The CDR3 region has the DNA TGCAGTGCTAGATTGCAGAGCTCCTACGAGCAGTACTTC.